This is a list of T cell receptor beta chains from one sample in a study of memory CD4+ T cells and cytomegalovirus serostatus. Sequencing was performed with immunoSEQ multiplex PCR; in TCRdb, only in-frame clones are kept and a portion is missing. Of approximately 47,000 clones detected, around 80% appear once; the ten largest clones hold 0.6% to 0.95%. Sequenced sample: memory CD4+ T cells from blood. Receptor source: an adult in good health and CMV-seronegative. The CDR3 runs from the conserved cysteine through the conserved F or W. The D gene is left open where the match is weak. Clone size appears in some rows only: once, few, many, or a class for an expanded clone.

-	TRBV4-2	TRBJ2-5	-	TGTGCCAGCAGCCAAGAGTGGGCCGGAGCCCTGGTGGCCCAGTACTTC	CASSQEWAGALVAQYF
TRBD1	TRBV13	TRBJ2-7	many	TGTGCCAGCAGCTTTCTTGGGGACAGGGGCTACGAGCAGTACTTC	CASSFLGDRGYEQYF
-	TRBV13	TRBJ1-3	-	TGTGCCAGCAGCTTAGCTGGGGGCCACTCTGGAAACACCATATATTTT	CASSLAGGHSGNTIYF
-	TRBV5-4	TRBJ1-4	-	TGTGCCAGCAGCTTGCAGGGGACTAATGAAAAACTGTTTTTT	CASSLQGTNEKLFF
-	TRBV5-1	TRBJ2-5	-	TGCGCCAGCAGACCCGCGGGGCCCCAAGAGACCCAGTACTTC	CASRPAGPQETQYF
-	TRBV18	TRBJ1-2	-	TGTGCCAGCTCACCCAACCGGGCCGTCGTCGCCTATGGCTACACCTTC	CASSPNRAVVAYGYTF
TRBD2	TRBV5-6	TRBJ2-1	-	TGTGCCAGCAGCTCATTAGCGGGGGGACTCTTCTACAATGAGCAGTTCTTC	CASSSLAGGLFYNEQFF
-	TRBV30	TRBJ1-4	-	TGTGCCTGGGCAAAAGAGCTCCGTGCAACTAATGAAAAACTGTTTTTT	CAWAKELRATNEKLFF
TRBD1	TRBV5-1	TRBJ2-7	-	TGCGCCAGCAGCTATTCTTCCGGGACAGGGAAGCGCGAGCAGTACTTC	CASSYSSGTGKREQYF
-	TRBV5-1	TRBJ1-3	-	TGCGCCAGCAGCTCGCCCAGGGGAAACACCATATATTTT	CASSSPRGNTIYF
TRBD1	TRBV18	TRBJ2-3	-	TGTGCCAGCACCCTCCGGGACAGGAGCACAGATACGCAGTATTTT	CASTLRDRSTDTQYF
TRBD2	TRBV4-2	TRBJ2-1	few	TGTGCCAGCAGCCAAGCCCTAGCGGGAGGCGAGCAGTTCTTC	CASSQALAGGEQFF
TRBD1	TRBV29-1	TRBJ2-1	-	TGCAGCGCCAGGGGACAGGGGAATGAGCAGTTCTTC	CSARGQGNEQFF
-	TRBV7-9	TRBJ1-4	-	TGTGCCAGCGCCTATCAAGGACAAGCTAATGAAAAACTGTTTTTT	CASAYQGQANEKLFF
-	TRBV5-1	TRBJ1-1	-	TGCGCCAGCAGCTTGGCCGGGGCCCTGGAAACTGAAGCTTTCTTT	CASSLAGALETEAFF
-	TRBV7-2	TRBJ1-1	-	TGTGCCAGCAGCACCTACAAGAACACTGAAGCTTTCTTT	CASSTYKNTEAFF
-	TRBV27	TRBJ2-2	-	TGTGCCAGCAGTTTCTTTCGCGGGAAAACTGGGACAGCTGACGGGGAGCTGTTTTTT	CASSFFRGKTGTADGELFF
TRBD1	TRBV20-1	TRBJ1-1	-	TGCAGTGCTGGGACAGTCCGGAAAGCTTTCTTT	CSAGTVRKAFF
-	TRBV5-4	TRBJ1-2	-	TGTGCCAGCAGCTTGGACAGGGCCTATGGCTACACCTTC	CASSLDRAYGYTF
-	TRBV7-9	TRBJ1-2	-	TGTGCCAGCAGCTCTGCCGGACAGCCGGTCAGCTATGGCTACACCTTC	CASSSAGQPVSYGYTF
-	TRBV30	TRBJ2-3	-	TGTGCCTGGGGCCACGAGGACAGGAGGGGAAGAGATACGCAGTATTTT	CAWGHEDRRGRDTQYF
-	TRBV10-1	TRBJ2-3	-	TGCGCCAGCACCCGAAGCAGGTCTAGCACAGATACGCAGTATTTT	CASTRSRSSTDTQYF
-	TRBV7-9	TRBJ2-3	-	TGTGCCAGCAGCTTAGCGCGTGGGGAGGCAGATACGCAGTATTTT	CASSLARGEADTQYF
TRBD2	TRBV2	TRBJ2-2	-	TGTGCCAGCAGTCAACTAGCGAGCACCGGGGAGCTGTTTTTT	CASSQLASTGELFF
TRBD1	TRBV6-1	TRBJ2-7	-	TGTGCCAGCAGTGCAATTAGGACAGGGTTCTGGGAGCAGTACTTC	CASSAIRTGFWEQYF
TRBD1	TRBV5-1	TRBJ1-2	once	TGCGCCAGCAGCTCCGTAGGTGCGGGACAGGGGGAAGGTGGCTACACCTTC	CASSSVGAGQGEGGYTF
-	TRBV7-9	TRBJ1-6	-	TGTGCCAGCAGCTTAGATCGGGCAGGTTGGGATTCACCCCTCCACTTT	CASSLDRAGWDSPLHF
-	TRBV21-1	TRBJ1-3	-	TGTGCCAGCAGCAGGACAGTACTCTCTGGAAACACCATATATTTT	CASSRTVLSGNTIYF
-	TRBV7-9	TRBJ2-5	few	TGTGCCAGCAGCCTCGACACGGAGGAGACCCAGTACTTC	CASSLDTEETQYF
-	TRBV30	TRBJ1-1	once	TGTGCCTGGAGTGTATTTGTATACACTGAAGCTTTCTTT	CAWSVFVYTEAFF
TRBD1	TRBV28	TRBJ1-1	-	TGTGCCAGCAGTTTGCTCACAGGGGACACTGAAGCTTTCTTT	CASSLLTGDTEAFF
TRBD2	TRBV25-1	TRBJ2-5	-	TGTGCCAGCAGTGAGGGGACTAGCGGTTTCCAAGAGACCCAGTACTTC	CASSEGTSGFQETQYF
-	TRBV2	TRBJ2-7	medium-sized	TGTGCCACCTCCAGATCCTACGAGCAGTACTTC	CATSRSYEQYF
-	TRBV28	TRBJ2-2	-	TGTGCCAGCAGTTTAACCAGGGCGTTCACCGGGGAGCTGTTTTTT	CASSLTRAFTGELFF
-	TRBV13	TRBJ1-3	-	TGTGCCAGCAGCCCCCTTCTCGGAAACACCATATATTTT	CASSPLLGNTIYF
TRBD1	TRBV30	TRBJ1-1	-	TGTGCCTGGAGTCCGAGACAGGGAAGCAATTTCAACACTGAAGCTTTCTTT	CAWSPRQGSNFNTEAFF
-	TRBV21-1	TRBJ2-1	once	TGTGCCAGCAGCAAGGGACTTTACAATGAGCAGTTCTTC	CASSKGLYNEQFF
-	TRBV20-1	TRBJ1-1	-	TGCAGTGCTAGAGAAGACTGGGAAGCTTTCTTT	CSAREDWEAFF
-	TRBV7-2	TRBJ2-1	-	TGTGCCAGCAGCTTAGGAACAAGCACCTACAATGAGCAGTTCTTC	CASSLGTSTYNEQFF
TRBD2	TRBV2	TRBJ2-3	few	TGTGCCAGCTGGCGGGGGGGCCAAGATACGCAGTATTTT	CASWRGGQDTQYF
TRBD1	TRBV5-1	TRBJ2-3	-	TGTGCCAGCAGCCATGGACAGGCATCAACAACGCAGTATTTT	CASSHGQASTTQYF
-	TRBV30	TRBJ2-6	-	TGTGCCTGGAGGGGAGACTGGGCCAACGTCCTGACTTTC	CAWRGDWANVLTF
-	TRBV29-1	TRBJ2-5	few	TGCAGCCACGCCACCCAAGAGACCCAGTACTTC	CSHATQETQYF
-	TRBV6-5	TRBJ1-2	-	TGTGCCAGCAGTTACTCGGAGGCCGCTCACTATGGCTACACCTTC	CASSYSEAAHYGYTF
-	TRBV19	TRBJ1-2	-	TGTGCCAGTAGTTCACCAACAGGGATCCGGAGCTATGGCTACACCTTC	CASSSPTGIRSYGYTF
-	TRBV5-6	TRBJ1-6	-	TGTGCCAGCAGCTCTGATAAAAATTCACCCCTCCACTTT	CASSSDKNSPLHF
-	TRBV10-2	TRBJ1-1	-	TGCGCCAGCAGTGAGTACGGGGACAAGGGGACTCTCAGAAGGAACACTGAAGCTTTCTTT	CASSEYGDKGTLRRNTEAFF
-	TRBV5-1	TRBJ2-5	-	TGCGCCAGCAGCTTGGCCGCGACACCGAACTACCCAGAGACCCAGTACTTC	CASSLAATPNYPETQYF
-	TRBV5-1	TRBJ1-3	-	TGCGCCAGCAGCTCCGAGAGTCGCGGAAACACCATATATTTT	CASSSESRGNTIYF
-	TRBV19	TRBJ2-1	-	TGTGCCAGTAGGGTTGTAGGCGGGGGCGATGAGCAGTTCTTC	CASRVVGGGDEQFF
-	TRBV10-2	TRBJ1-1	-	TGCGCCAGCAGTGGATATGCCATAGGTAGGAACACTGAAGCTTTCTTT	CASSGYAIGRNTEAFF
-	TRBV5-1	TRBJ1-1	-	TGCGCCAGCAGCTTGGCTCCCGGTGGCACTGAAGCTTTCTTT	CASSLAPGGTEAFF
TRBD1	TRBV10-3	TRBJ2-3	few	TGTGCCATCAGTTCACCTGACAGGGGCCTAGATACGCAGTATTTT	CAISSPDRGLDTQYF
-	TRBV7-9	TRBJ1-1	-	TGTGCCAGCAGCTTGTACCGGGCGAGTTCCACTGAAGCTTTCTTT	CASSLYRASSTEAFF
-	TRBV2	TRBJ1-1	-	TGTGCCAGCAGTGAGGTGGATGCGGTGAACACTGAAGCTTTCTTT	CASSEVDAVNTEAFF
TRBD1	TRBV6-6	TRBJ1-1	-	TGTGCCAGCAGTTTAACAGGGGGCGCGAACACTGAAGCTTTCTTT	CASSLTGGANTEAFF
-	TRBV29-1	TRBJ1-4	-	TGCAGCGTTGGGGCAGGGGCCGAAAAACTGTTTTTT	CSVGAGAEKLFF
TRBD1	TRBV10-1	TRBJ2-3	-	TGCGCCAGCTTTAGACAGGGAGAGGCAGATACGCAGTATTTT	CASFRQGEADTQYF